The 16 T cell receptor beta chains presented below share a single source sample, sequenced in a study of blood T cell repertoires in COVID-19. TCRdb's table, derived via immunoSEQ multiplex PCR, lists solely in-frame clones and lacks some. The sample carries some 270,000 clones, around 90% recorded once. The specimen was PBMCs or T cells enriched from blood (not recorded which). The source is a man between 35 and 55 years old who had been exposed to COVID-19.

The rearrangement joins TRBV24-1 to TRBJ2-1, with TRBD2 as a possible D gene (6 bases). The CDR3 is made up of 13 amino acids. Germline values: CDR1 KGHDR, CDR2 SFDVKD. V was clipped by 4 bases and J by 16 bases, with 19 bases between them. The CDR3 DNA follows: TGTGCCACCAGTGAACAACCCGGGGGAAACTACTTCTTC. Its translation: CATSEQPGGNYFF.

As DNA, the CDR3 is TGCGCCAGCAGCCAAGATCTAGTTCCATACAATGAGCAGTTCTTC. The encoded protein is CASSQDLVPYNEQFF. V usage is TRBV4-3 and J usage is TRBJ2-1; D ambiguous. Germline values: CDR1 LGHNA, CDR2 YSLEER. V was pared by 0 bases and J by 4 bases, with 10 bases between. CDR3 length: 15 amino acids.

V gene TRBV6-5 combines with J gene TRBJ2-3; the D gene is possibly TRBD1 (6 bases). CDR3 length: 13 amino acids. V shed 6 bases and J shed 6 bases, with 13 bases lying between them. Germline V gives CDR1 MNHEY, CDR2 SVGAGI. CDR3 amino acids: CASSVQGADTQYF. CDR3 DNA: TGTGCCAGCAGCGTACAGGGAGCGGATACGCAGTATTTT.

The chain uses TRBV24-1 and TRBJ2-3, with a tentative D call TRBD2 (5 bases). The CDR3 length is 13 residues. Germline CDR1 KGHDR, CDR2 SFDVKD. V lost 7 bases and J lost 3, with 10 bases in between. CDR3 sequence (DNA): TGTGCCACCAGAGGAGGTTTTACAGATACGCAGTATTTT. This sequence encodes CATRGGFTDTQYF.

The J gene is TRBJ2-7, the V gene TRBV6-2 or TRBV6-3, with D perhaps matching TRBD1 (5 bases). The CDR3 loop spans 14 amino acids. Per germline, CDR1 MNHEY and CDR2 SVGEGT. Trimming took 5 bases from V and 4 from J, leaving 15 bases between them. In DNA form, the CDR3 reads TGTGCCAGCAGTCTCTCGCCCAGGGTATACGAGCAGTACTTC. It specifies CASSLSPRVYEQYF.

CDR3 region: CASSLAAASTDTQYF. As DNA, the CDR3 is TGTGCCAGCAGCTTAGCAGCGGCGAGCACAGATACGCAGTATTTT. V gene TRBV11-1 combines with J gene TRBJ2-3; a possible D gene is TRBD2 (5 bases). V was cut by 0 bases and J by 0 bases, with 7 bases left in between. Germline CDR1 reads SGHAT; CDR2 reads FQDESV (reference sequence). The CDR3 is made up of 15 amino acids.

The chain links TRBV7-8 to TRBJ2-4; D perhaps matches TRBD2 (6 bases). Germline CDR1 SGHVS, CDR2 FQNEAQ. V lost 1 base and J 5 bases, leaving 15 bases between the germline ends. The CDR3 length is 16 residues. The CDR3 is CASSLGARGWENIQYF. The CDR3 DNA sequence: TGTGCCAGCAGCTTAGGTGCGCGGGGATGGGAAAACATTCAGTACTTC.

V usage is TRBV5-5 and J usage is TRBJ1-5, with D possibly being TRBD1 (6 bases). The V end was cut by 4 bases, the J end by 7 bases, with 15 bases between. The CDR3 is 14 residues long. Germline CDR1 reads SGHKS; CDR2 reads YYEKEE (reference sequence). The CDR3 spells CASSTARGEQPQHF. The CDR3 DNA reads TGTGCCAGCAGCACAGCCAGGGGCGAGCAGCCCCAGCATTTT.

In its sample, this clone was seen once. The chain couples TRBV19 to TRBJ2-1, with 15 bases matching TRBD2. V trimming: 5 bases; J trimming: 4 bases; junction bases outside the gene matches: 3. CDR1 is LNHDA and CDR2 is SQIVND in the germline V gene (reference sequence). The CDR3 loop spans 16 amino acids. CDR3 bases: TGTGCCAGTAGTGTGGGACTAGCGGGAGGTTACAATGAGCAGTTCTTC. Its translation: CASSVGLAGGYNEQFF.

This chain uses TRBV15 with TRBJ1-6; 8 bases align to TRBD1. CDR1 and CDR2 (germline): LNHNV, YYDKDF (reference sequence). V gave up 3 bases and J gave up 6 bases; unmatched junction bases: 7. This CDR3 comprises 16 residues. This chain's CDR3 is CATSSPRQGTNSPLHF. CDR3 nucleotides: TGTGCCACCAGCAGCCCTCGACAGGGGACTAATTCACCCCTCCACTTT.

This clone turned up a few times. The chain recombines TRBV30 with TRBJ2-7; D is unclear. The CDR3 totals 13 residues. V was pared by 0 bases and J by 6 bases, with 12 bases between. The germline V gene has CDR1 GTSNPN and CDR2 SVGIG (reference sequence). The CDR3 DNA is TGTGCCTGGAGTGTACTGGGTTCGGGCGAGCAGTACTTC. It is translated as CAWSVLGSGEQYF.

The rearrangement uses TRBV28 and TRBJ2-1, with 9 bases aligning to TRBD2. In germline, CDR1 is MDHEN, CDR2 SYDVKM. The CDR3 runs to 19 residues. V shed 6 bases, J shed 3 bases, and the junction held 18 bases outside the gene matches. As DNA, the CDR3 is TGTGCCAGCAGCCTCCCCGAGGTTACTAGCGGGTCGTTCTACAATGAGCAGTTCTTC. Translating gives CASSLPEVTSGSFYNEQFF.

V usage is TRBV5-3 and J usage is TRBJ1-1; D ambiguous. TRBV5-3 is an ORF, and what it does is uncertain. The CDR3 totals 15 residues. The V end was cut by 0 bases, the J end by 3 bases, with 12 bases between. The CDR3 loop reads CARSLACPEDTEAFF. DNA of the CDR3: TGTGCCAGAAGCTTGGCCTGTCCGGAGGACACTGAAGCTTTCTTT.

This chain joins TRBV27 and TRBJ1-5; D is unclear. CDR1 and CDR2 from the germline V gene are MNHEY and SMNVEV (reference sequence). V was clipped by 2 bases and J by 0 bases, with 8 bases between them. The CDR3 length is 15 residues. The CDR3, as DNA: TGTGCCAGCAGTTTAACCGGGTATAGCAATCAGCCCCAGCATTTT. Its protein product is CASSLTGYSNQPQHF.

On this clone: In the same sample, other DNA sequences code for this CDR3. The chain has TRBV9 and TRBJ1-1; 7 bases agree with TRBD1. CDR1 is SGDLS, CDR2 YYNGEE, per germline. V was pared by 0 bases and J by 4 bases, with 0 bases of the junction left unmatched. The CDR3 covers 13 residues. The CDR3 DNA reads TGTGCCAGCAGCGTAGGACAGGGCACTGAAGCTTTCTTT. This codes for CASSVGQGTEAFF.

The V and J genes are TRBV28 and TRBJ2-7; 9 bases align to TRBD1. The CDR3 has 14 amino acids. The germline V gene has CDR1 MDHEN and CDR2 SYDVKM. Trimming took 5 bases from V and 4 from J; bases not matched to a gene: 6. CDR3 sequence reads: CASSPRDRVYEQYF. Here the CDR3 DNA reads TGTGCCAGCAGTCCGAGGGACAGGGTTTACGAGCAGTACTTC.